This T cell receptor (beta chain) originates from a study of OX40 agonist ivuxolimab in advanced cancers. Overall study: Ivuxolimab, an antibody acting as an agonist of OX40 (CD134), was used to treat patients. Notes on the study in general: Both CD4+ and CD8+ T cell populations in blood had undergone clonal expansion by week 6 at 0.1 to 3.0 mg/kg.

A word on this clone: Its matching antigen is unknown.

The assay was immunoSEQ multiplex PCR, and TCRdb's table has in-frame clones only and misses some. The sample contains some 65,000 clones, roughly four fifths of which appear only once. Germline V gene lookup returns CDR1 SQVTM and CDR2 ANQGSEA. The V end was cut by 0 bases, the J end by 5 bases, with 38 bases between. This CDR3 is 22 amino acids long. The source is an adult with an advanced solid tumor such as melanoma, head and neck, liver or kidney cancer. The sample consisted of CD4+ or CD8+ T cells sorted from blood, taken in a trial of the OX40 agonist ivuxolimab. This chain uses TRBV29-1 with TRBJ2-7; D is unresolved. CDR3 residues: CSVEEGVLRPLVGIGPVDEQYF. The CDR3, as DNA: TGCAGCGTTGAAGAAGGAGTTCTTAGGCCACTGGTAGGTATTGGGCCGGTTGACGAGCAGTACTTC.